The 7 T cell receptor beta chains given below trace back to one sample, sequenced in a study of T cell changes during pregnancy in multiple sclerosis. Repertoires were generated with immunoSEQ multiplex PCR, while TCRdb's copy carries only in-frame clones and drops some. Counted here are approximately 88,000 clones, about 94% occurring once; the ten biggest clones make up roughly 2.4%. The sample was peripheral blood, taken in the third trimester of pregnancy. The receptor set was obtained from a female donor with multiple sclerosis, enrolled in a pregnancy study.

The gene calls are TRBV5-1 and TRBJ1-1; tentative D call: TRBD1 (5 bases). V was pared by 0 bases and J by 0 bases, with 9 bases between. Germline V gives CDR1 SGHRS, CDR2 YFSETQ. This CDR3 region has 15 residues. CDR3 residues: CASSLGQSMNTEAFF. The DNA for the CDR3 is TGCGCCAGCAGCTTGGGACAGTCCATGAACACTGAAGCTTTCTTT. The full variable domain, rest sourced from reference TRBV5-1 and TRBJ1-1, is KAGVTQTPRYLIKTRGQQVTLSCSPISGHRSVSWYQQTPGQGLQFLFEYFSETQRNKGNFPGRFSGRQFSNSRSEMNVSTLELGDSALYLCASSLGQSMNTEAFFGQGTRLTVV.

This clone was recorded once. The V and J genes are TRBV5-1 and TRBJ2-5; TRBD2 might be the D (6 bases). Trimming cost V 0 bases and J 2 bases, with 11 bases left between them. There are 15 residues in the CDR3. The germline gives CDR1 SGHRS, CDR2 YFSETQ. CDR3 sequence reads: CASSLGDLLQETQYF. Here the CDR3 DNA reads TGCGCCAGCAGCTTGGGGGACTTGCTACAAGAGACCCAGTACTTC.

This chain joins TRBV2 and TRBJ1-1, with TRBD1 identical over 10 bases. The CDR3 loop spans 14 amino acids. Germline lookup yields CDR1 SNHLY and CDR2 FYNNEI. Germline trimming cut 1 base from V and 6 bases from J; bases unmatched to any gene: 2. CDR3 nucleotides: TGTGCCAGCAGTGAAGAGACAGGGGGCTCTGAAGCTTTCTTT. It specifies CASSEETGGSEAFF.

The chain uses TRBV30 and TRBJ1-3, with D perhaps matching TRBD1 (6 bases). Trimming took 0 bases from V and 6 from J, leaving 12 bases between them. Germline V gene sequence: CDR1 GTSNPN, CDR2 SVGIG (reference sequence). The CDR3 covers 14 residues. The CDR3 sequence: CAWSVPAGVNTIYF. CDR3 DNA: TGTGCCTGGAGTGTACCGGCAGGGGTAAACACCATATATTTT.

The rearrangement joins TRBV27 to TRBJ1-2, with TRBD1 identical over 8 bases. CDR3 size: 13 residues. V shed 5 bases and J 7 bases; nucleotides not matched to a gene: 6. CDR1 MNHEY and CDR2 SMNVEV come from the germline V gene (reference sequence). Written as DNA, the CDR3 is TGTGCCAGCAGTGGACAGGGCCGGCGTGGCTACACCTTC. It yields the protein CASSGQGRRGYTF.

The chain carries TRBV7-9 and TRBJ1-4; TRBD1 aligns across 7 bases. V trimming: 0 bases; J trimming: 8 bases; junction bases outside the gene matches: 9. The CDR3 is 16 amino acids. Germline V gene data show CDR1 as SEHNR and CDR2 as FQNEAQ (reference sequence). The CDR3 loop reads CASSLATGEREEKLFF. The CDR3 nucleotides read TGTGCCAGCAGCTTAGCTACAGGGGAAAGGGAAGAAAAACTGTTTTTT.

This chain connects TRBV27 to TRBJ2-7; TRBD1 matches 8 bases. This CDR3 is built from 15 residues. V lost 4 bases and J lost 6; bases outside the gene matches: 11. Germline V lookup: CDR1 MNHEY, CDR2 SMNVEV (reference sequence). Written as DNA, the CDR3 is TGTGCCAGCAGTTCCTCCGGGACAGGATTTGTCGAGCAGTACTTC. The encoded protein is CASSSSGTGFVEQYF.